Presented here are 10 T cell receptor beta chains from one specimen sequenced in a study of cytomegalovirus exposure and HLA in healthy donors. 13 Jbeta primers and 60 Vbeta primers were used for the PCR. Measured with immunoSEQ multiplex PCR; TCRdb has only the in-frame clones, and not every one. The table records a few hundred thousand clones, over 70% of them present only once. What was sequenced was PBMCs. The source of these receptors is a woman aged 60-70 years in good health and CMV-seropositive.

The gene calls are TRBV2 and TRBJ2-7, with D perhaps matching TRBD2 (6 bases). The CDR3 is 14 amino acids. V was clipped by 6 bases and J by 2 bases, with 14 bases between them. The germline V gene encodes CDR1 SNHLY and CDR2 FYNNEI. The CDR3 DNA reads as TGTGCCAGCAGGGACTATCCAAAGACCTACGAGCAGTACTTC. This gives the protein CASRDYPKTYEQYF.

This clone came up a few times. This rearrangement joins TRBV5-6 to TRBJ1-2, with 10 bases identical to TRBD1. Germline CDR1 reads SGHDT; CDR2 reads YYEEEE. The CDR3 loop spans 15 amino acids. Trimming at V came to 4 bases and at J to 4 bases, leaving 7 bases not matched to a gene. CDR3 residues: CASSAGTGVGYGYTF. CDR3 bases: TGTGCCAGCAGCGCCGGGACAGGGGTAGGCTATGGCTACACCTTC.

The chain links TRBV29-1 to TRBJ2-3; 7 bases match TRBD2. Trimming cost V 4 bases and J 5 bases; bases outside gene matches: 9. The CDR3 contains 14 residues. Looked up from germline, CDR1 is SQVTM and CDR2 is ANQGSEA. CDR3 nucleotide sequence: TGCAGCGTTGGTTTAGGCGGGAGATTAGATACGCAGTATTTT. It yields the protein CSVGLGGRLDTQYF.

The chain recombines TRBV6-1 with TRBJ2-2, with 8 bases identical to TRBD2. The germline V gene encodes CDR1 MNHNS and CDR2 SASEGT. The CDR3 has 16 residues. The V and J ends lost 2 bases and 4 bases, in that order; junction bases with no gene match: 6. CDR3 in DNA: TGTGCCAGCAGTGAAAGGAGCGGGAGAGCCACCGGGGAGCTGTTTTTT. Protein: CASSERSGRATGELFF.

V is TRBV19 and J is TRBJ1-1, with TRBD1 identical over 8 bases. Trimming at V came to 7 bases and at J to 4 bases, leaving 8 bases not matched to a gene. The CDR3 has 14 residues. From germline, CDR1 is LNHDA and CDR2 SQIVND (reference sequence). The CDR3 loop reads CASKRRTGSTEAFF. The CDR3 DNA sequence: TGTGCCAGTAAACGACGGACAGGGTCCACTGAAGCTTTCTTT.

This chain joins TRBV4-1 and TRBJ2-6, with 11 bases matching TRBD2. The germline V gene encodes CDR1 MGHRA and CDR2 YSYEKL. The CDR3 sequence is 16 residues long. V trimming: 4 bases; J trimming: 3 bases; junction bases outside the gene matches: 2. The CDR3 DNA reads TGCGCCAGCAGCCCAACTAGCGGGAGTGGGGCCAACGTCCTGACTTTC. Residues: CASSPTSGSGANVLTF.

The chain links TRBV6-1 to TRBJ2-7, with D perhaps matching TRBD2 (6 bases). Germline assignment: CDR1 MNHNS and CDR2 SASEGT. V lost 6 bases and J 0 bases, leaving 12 bases between the germline ends. The CDR3 contains 14 residues. The CDR3 loop is CASRRDSSSYEQYF. As DNA, the CDR3 is TGTGCCAGCAGACGGGACTCCTCCTCCTACGAGCAGTACTTC.

This clone was seen just once. J is TRBJ2-7 and V is TRBV14; 9 nucleotides align to TRBD2. The CDR3 sequence is 15 residues long. The germline gives CDR1 SGHDN, CDR2 FVKESK. J was trimmed by 2 bases and V by 0 bases; bases with no gene match: 2. The chain's CDR3 is CASSQDLAGTYEQYF. CDR3 sequence (DNA): TGTGCCAGCAGCCAAGACCTAGCGGGAACCTACGAGCAGTACTTC.

This clone showed up just a few times. CDR3: CASSRGQNEKLFF. The CDR3 region has the DNA TGTGCCAGCAGCCGTGGACAGAATGAAAAACTGTTTTTT. This rearrangement joins TRBV6-5 to TRBJ1-4, with D possibly TRBD1 on 6 matching bases. V lost 6 bases, J lost 5 bases, and 10 bases lay in between. The CDR3 length is 13 residues. Germline-derived CDR1 and CDR2 are MNHEY and SVGAGI.

The genes are TRBV7-9 and TRBJ2-3; 7 nucleotides agree with TRBD2. Germline V gene lookup returns CDR1 SEHNR and CDR2 FQNEAQ (reference sequence). The V segment lost 5 bases and the J segment 1 base; nucleotides outside the gene matches: 12. This CDR3 comprises 17 residues. The CDR3 DNA sequence: TGTGCCAGCAGCCCCGACTGGGGAGGGTGGGGCACAGATACGCAGTATTTT. Amino acids: CASSPDWGGWGTDTQYF.